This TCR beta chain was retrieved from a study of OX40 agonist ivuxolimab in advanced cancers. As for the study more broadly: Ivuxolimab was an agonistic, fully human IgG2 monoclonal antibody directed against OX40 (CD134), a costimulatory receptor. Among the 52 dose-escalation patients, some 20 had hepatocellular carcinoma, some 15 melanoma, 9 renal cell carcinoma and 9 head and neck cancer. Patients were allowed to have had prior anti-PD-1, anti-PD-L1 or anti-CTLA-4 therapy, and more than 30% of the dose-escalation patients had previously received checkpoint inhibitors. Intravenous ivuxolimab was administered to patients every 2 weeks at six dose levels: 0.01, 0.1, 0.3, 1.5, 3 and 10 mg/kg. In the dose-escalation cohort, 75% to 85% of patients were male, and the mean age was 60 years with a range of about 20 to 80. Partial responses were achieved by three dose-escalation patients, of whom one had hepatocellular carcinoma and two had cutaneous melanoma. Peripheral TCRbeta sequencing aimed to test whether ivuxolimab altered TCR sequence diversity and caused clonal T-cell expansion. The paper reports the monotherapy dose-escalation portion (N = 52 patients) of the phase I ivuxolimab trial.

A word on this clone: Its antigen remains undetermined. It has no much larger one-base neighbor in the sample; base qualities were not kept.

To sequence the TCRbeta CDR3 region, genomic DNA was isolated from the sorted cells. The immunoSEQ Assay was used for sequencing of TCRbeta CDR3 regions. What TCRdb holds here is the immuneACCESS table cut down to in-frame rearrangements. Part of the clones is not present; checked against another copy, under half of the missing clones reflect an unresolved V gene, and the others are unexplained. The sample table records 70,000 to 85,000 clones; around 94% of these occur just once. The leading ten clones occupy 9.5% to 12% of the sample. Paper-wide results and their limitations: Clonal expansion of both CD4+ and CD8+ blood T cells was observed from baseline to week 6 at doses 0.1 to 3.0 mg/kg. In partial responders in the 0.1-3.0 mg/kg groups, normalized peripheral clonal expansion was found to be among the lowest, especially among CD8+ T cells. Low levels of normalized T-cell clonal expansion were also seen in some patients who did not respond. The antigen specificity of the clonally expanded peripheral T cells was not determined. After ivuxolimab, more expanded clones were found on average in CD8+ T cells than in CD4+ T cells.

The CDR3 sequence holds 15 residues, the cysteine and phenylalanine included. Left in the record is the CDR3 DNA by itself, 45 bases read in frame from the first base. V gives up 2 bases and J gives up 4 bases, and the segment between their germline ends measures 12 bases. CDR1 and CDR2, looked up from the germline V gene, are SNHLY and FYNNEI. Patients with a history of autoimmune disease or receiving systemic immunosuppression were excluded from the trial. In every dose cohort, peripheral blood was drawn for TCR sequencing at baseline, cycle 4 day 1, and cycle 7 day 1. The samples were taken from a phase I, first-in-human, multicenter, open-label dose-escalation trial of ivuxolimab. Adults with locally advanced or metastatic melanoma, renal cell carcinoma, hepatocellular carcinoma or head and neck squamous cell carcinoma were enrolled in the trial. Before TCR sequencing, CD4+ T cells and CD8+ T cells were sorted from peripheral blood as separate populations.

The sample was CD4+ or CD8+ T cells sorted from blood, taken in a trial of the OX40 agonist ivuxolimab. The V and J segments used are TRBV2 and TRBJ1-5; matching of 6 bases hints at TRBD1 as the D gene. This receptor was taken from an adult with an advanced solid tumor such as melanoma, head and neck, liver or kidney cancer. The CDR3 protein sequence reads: CASSEFRQGNQPQHF. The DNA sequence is TGTGCCAGCAGTGAATTTCGGCAGGGGAATCAGCCCCAGCATTTT.